Detailed here is one TCR beta chain. The antigen remains unidentified. The CDR3 consists of 14 residues. Trimming removed 2 bases from V and 6 bases from J; junction bases left unmatched: 7. CDR1 is GTSNPN and CDR2 is SVGIG in the germline V gene (reference sequence). This sample is part of a study of T cells in localized non-small cell lung cancer. Study results and limitations: Adjacent uninvolved lung had the highest clonality, suggesting focused antigen responses.

Using immunoSEQ multiplex PCR, the repertoire was profiled, and TCRdb retains in-frame clones only, with some absent. Among approximately 21,000 clones listed, about 89% were seen once. This sequence was found in a male donor aged 60 or over with stage I lung adenocarcinoma. V gene TRBV30 combines with J gene TRBJ1-5, with 7 nucleotides matching TRBD1. This material consisted of peripheral blood, taken before any cancer treatment. The CDR3 coding sequence is TGTGCCTGGAGTAGGACAGGTGGTCTTCAGCCCCAGCATTTT. As protein: CAWSRTGGLQPQHF.